Below, one TCR beta chain is given with its context. The antigen is not known. Repertoires were generated with immunoSEQ multiplex PCR, while TCRdb's copy carries only in-frame clones and drops some. The sample was found to contain some 50,000 clones, and every one recurs. The data originate from a study of T cells after posttransplantation cyclophosphamide. Study findings and constraints: Tissue-infiltrating T cells from skin or gut overlapped little with blood T cells.

The CDR3 is 17 amino acids. Germline V gene sequence: CDR1 SGHAT, CDR2 FQNNGV. Material: PBMCs. The genes are TRBV11-2 and TRBJ2-5; D is possibly TRBD2 (7 bases). Near its end, the DNA agrees better with TRBJ2-7, so the J call may be wrong. The source is a man in his forties or fifties in good health, CMV-negative, and a related stem cell transplant donor. CDR3: CASSLVARGGVAYEQYF. DNA for the CDR3: TGTGCCAGCAGCTTAGTAGCCCGAGGGGGGGTTGCCTACGAGCAGTACTTC.